These 3 T cell receptor beta chains were all obtained from the same sample, sequenced in a study of blood T cell repertoires in COVID-19. Only in-frame clones appear in the TCRdb table, and some are missing; sequencing was by immunoSEQ multiplex PCR. Among over 250,000 clones listed, 88% were seen once. The sample was PBMCs or T cells enriched from blood (not recorded which). These TCRs come from a woman aged 55-69 years in a cohort exposed to, infected with or recovered from COVID-19 (not recorded which).

The V call is TRBV11-2, the J call TRBJ2-1, with TRBD2 matching 11 bases. The CDR3 loop spans 15 amino acids. Trimming cost V 2 bases and J 6 bases; bases outside gene matches: 3. Germline V gene data show CDR1 as SGHAT and CDR2 as FQNNGV. The CDR3 is CASSLHSGRGNEQFF. The DNA of the CDR3 is TGTGCCAGCAGCTTACATAGCGGGAGGGGCAATGAGCAGTTCTTC.

This clone was recorded a few times. V is TRBV12-2 and J is TRBJ2-7; no check of the table's D call, TRBD1, against the DNA was made. TRBV12-2 is tagged as a pseudogene. CDR3 length: 18 residues. The CDR3 spells CASRLTPWPGQGVLEQYF. CDR3 sequence (DNA): TGTGCAAGTCGCTTGACCCCTTGGCCCGGACAGGGGGTTCTCGAGCAGTACTTC.

J is TRBJ2-3 and V is TRBV27; the D gene is possibly TRBD1 (5 bases). The CDR3 has 16 amino acids. Trimming shortened V by 3 bases and J by 0 bases, and 13 bases separated the two germline ends. The germline V gene has CDR1 MNHEY and CDR2 SMNVEV (reference sequence). CDR3 nucleotides: TGTGCCAGCAGTTTGGGTACAGGCGTTAGCACAGATACGCAGTATTTT. Its protein is CASSLGTGVSTDTQYF.